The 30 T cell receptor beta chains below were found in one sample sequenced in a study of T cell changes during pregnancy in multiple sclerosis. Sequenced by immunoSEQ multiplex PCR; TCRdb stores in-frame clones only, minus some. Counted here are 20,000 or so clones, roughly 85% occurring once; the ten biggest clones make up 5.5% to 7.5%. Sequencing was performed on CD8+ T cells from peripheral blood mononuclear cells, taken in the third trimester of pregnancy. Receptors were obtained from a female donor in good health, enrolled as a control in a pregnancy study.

CDR3 in amino acids: CASGPGQGHEQYF. The CDR3 DNA reads as TGTGCTAGTGGTCCGGGACAGGGCCACGAGCAGTACTTC. This chain uses TRBV12-5 with TRBJ2-7, with 9 bases that match TRBD1. The CDR3 is 13 residues long. With V trimmed by 5 bases and J by 5 bases, 4 bases remained unmatched. Germline CDR1 LGHNT, CDR2 FRNRAP.

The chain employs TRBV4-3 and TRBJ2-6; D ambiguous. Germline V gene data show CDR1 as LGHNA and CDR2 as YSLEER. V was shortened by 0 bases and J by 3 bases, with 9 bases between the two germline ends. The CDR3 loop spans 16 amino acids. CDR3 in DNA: TGCGCCAGCAGCCAAGAAATGTCCGTTGGGGCCAACGTCCTGACTTTC. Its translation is CASSQEMSVGANVLTF.

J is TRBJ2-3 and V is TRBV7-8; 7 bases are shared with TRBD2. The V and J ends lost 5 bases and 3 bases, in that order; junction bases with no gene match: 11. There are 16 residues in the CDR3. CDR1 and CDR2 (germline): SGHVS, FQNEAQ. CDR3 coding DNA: TGTGCCAGCAGCGGGAGGGCCGGTGGGGGGACAGATACGCAGTATTTT. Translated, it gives CASSGRAGGGTDTQYF.

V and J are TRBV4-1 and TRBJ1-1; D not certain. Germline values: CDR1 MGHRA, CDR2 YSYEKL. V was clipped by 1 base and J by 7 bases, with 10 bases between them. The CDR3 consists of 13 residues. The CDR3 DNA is TGCGCCAGCAGCCAAGTCATCAGTCATGAAGCTTTCTTT. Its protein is CASSQVISHEAFF.

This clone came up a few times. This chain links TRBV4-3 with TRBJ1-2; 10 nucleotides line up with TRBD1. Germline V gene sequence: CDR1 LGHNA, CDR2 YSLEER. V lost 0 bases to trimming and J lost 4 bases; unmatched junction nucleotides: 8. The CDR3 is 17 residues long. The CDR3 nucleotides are TGCGCCAGCAGCCAAGACGGGCGGGGACAGGGGAGCTATGGCTACACCTTC. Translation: CASSQDGRGQGSYGYTF.

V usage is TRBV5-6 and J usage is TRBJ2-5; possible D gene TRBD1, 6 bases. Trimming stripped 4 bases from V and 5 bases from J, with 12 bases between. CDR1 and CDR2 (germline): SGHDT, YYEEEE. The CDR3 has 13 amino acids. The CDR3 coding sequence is TGTGCCAGCAGCATGGACAGTTGGGAGACCCAGTACTTC. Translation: CASSMDSWETQYF.

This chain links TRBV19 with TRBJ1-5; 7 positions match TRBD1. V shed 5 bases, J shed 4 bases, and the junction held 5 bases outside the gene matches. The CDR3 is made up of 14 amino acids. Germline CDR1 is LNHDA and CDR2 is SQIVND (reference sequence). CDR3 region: CASSRSTGNQPQHF. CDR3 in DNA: TGTGCCAGTAGTCGATCGACAGGGAATCAGCCCCAGCATTTT.

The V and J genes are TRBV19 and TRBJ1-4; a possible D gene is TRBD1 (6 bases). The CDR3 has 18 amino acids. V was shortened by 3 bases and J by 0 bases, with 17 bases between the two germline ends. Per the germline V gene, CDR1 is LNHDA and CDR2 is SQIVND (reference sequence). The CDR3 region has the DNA TGTGCCAGTAGTATTACGGGACAAATTTATGCAACTAATGAAAAACTGTTTTTT. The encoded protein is CASSITGQIYATNEKLFF.

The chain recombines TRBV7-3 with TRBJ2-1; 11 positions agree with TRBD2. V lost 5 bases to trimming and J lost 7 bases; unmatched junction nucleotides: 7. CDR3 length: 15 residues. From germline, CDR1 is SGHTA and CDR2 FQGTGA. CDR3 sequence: CASSLSGGASNEQFF. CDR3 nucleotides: TGTGCCAGCAGCCTTAGCGGGGGGGCGTCAAATGAGCAGTTCTTC.

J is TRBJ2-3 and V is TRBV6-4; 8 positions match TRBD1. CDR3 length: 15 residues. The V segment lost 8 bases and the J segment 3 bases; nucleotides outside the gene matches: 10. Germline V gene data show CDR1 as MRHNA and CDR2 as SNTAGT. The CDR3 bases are TGTGCCAGCTCCCTCACAGGGGGTGGGACAGATACGCAGTATTTT. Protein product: CASSLTGGGTDTQYF.

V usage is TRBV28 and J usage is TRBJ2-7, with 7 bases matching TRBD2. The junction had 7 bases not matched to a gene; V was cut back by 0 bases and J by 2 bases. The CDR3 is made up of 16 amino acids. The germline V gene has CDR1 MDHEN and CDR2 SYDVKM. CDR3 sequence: CASSLWNAGLTYEQYF. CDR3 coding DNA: TGTGCCAGCAGTTTATGGAACGCGGGACTAACCTACGAGCAGTACTTC.

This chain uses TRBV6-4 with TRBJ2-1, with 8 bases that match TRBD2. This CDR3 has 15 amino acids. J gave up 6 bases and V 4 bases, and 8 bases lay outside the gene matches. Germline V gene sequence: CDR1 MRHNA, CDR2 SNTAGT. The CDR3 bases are TGTGCCAGCAGTGCCGGAGCGGGGGAGGGCAATGAGCAGTTCTTC. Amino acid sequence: CASSAGAGEGNEQFF.

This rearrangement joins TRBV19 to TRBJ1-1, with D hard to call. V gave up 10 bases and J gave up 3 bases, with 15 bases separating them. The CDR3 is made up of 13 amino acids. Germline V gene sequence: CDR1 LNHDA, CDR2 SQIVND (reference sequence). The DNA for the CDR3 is TGTGCCACCGAAGAGTACCCGGACACTGAAGCTTTCTTT. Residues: CATEEYPDTEAFF.

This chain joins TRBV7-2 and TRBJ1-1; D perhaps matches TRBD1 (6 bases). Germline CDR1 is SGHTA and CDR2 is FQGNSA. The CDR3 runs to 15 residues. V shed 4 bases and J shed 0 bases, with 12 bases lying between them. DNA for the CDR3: TGTGCCAGCAGCTCTTTACAGGGCCTGAACACTGAAGCTTTCTTT. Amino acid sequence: CASSSLQGLNTEAFF.

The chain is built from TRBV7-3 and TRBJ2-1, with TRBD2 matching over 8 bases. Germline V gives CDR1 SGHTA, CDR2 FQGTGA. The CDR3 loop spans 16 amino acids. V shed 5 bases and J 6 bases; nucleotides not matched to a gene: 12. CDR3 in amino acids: CASSPTGGGLGNEQFF. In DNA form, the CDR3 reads TGTGCCAGCAGCCCGACCGGGGGGGGGCTTGGCAATGAGCAGTTCTTC.

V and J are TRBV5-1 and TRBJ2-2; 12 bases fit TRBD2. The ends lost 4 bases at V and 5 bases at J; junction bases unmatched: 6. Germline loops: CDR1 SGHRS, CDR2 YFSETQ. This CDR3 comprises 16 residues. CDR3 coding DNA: TGCGCCAGCAGCCCCCGGACTAGCGGGGTAACCGGGGAGCTGTTTTTT. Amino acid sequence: CASSPRTSGVTGELFF.

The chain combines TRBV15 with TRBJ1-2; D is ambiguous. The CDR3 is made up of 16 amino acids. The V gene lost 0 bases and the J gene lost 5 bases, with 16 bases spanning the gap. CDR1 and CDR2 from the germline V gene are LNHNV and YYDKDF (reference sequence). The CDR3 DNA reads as TGTGCCACCAGCAGAGATCGACGTCCGGAGAGGTATGGCTACACCTTC. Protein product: CATSRDRRPERYGYTF.

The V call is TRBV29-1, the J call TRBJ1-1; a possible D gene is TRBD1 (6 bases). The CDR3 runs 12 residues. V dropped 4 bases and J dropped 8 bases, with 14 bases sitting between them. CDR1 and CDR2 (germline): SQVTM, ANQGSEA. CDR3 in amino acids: CSVGGSGTEAFF. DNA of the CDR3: TGCAGCGTTGGTGGTTCCGGGACAGAAGCTTTCTTT. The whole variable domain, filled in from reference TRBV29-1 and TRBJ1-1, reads SAVISQKPSRDICQRGTSLTIQCQVDSQVTMMFWYRQQPGQSLTLIATANQGSEATYESGFVIDKFPISRPNLTFSTLTVSNMSPEDSSIYLCSVGGSGTEAFFGQGTRLTVV.

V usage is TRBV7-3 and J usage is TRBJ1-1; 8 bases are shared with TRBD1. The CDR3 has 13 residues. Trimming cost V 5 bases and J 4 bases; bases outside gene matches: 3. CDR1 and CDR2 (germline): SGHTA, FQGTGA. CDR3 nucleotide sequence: TGTGCCAGCAGCCCGACAGGGGCCACTGAAGCTTTCTTT. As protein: CASSPTGATEAFF.

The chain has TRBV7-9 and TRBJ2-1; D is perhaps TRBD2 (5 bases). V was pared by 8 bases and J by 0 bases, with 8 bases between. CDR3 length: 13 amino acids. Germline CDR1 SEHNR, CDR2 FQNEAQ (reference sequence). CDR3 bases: TGTGCCAGCGAGGGCCACTCCTACAATGAGCAGTTCTTC. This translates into CASEGHSYNEQFF. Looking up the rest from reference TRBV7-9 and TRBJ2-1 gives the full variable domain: DTGVSQNPRHKITKRGQNVTFRCDPISEHNRLYWYRQTLGQGPEFLTYFQNEAQLEKSRLLSDRFSAERPKGSFSTLEIQRTEQGDSAMYLCASEGHSYNEQFFGPGTRLTVL.

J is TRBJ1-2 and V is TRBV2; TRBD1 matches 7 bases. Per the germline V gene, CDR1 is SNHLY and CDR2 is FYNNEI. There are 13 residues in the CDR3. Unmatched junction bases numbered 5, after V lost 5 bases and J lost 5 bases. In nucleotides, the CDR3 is TGTGCCAGCAGTAACCCGGGACAGTATGGCTACACCTTC. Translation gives CASSNPGQYGYTF.

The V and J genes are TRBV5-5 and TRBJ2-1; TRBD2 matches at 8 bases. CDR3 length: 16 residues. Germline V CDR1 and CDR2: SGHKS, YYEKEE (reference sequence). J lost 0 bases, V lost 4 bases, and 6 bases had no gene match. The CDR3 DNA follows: TGTGCCAGCAGCCCGGAGCGGGGGAACTCCTACAATGAGCAGTTCTTC. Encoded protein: CASSPERGNSYNEQFF. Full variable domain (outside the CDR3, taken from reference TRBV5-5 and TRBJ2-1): DAGVTQSPTHLIKTRGQQVTLRCSPISGHKSVSWYQQVLGQGPQFIFQYYEKEERGRGNFPDRFSARQFPNYSSELNVNALLLGDSALYLCASSPERGNSYNEQFFGPGTRLTVL.

The CDR3 DNA reads as TGCGCCAGCACCTCGGGCACTGAAGCTTTCTTT. Residues: CASTSGTEAFF. V is TRBV5-1 and J is TRBJ1-1; the D is unclear. The CDR3 is 11 residues long. Looked up from germline, CDR1 is SGHRS and CDR2 is YFSETQ. V was clipped by 6 bases and J by 4 bases, with 7 bases between them.

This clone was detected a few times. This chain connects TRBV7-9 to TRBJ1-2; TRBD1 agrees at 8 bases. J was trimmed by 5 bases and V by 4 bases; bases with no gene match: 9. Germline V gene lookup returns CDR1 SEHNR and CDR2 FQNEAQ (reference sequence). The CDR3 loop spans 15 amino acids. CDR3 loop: CASSSEIRDRYGYTF. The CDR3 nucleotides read TGTGCCAGCAGCTCTGAAATCCGGGACAGGTATGGCTACACCTTC.

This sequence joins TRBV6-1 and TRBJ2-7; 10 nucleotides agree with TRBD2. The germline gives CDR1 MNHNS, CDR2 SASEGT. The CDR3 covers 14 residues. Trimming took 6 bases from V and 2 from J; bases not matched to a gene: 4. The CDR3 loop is CASSQRGGTYEQYF. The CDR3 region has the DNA TGTGCCAGCAGCCAGCGGGGGGGAACCTACGAGCAGTACTTC.

Written as DNA, the CDR3 is TGTGCCAGTAGTATAAGCGGGGGGGATTCACCCCTCCACTTT. Protein sequence: CASSISGGDSPLHF. J is TRBJ1-6 and V is TRBV19; tentatively, D is TRBD1 (5 bases). Per the germline V gene, CDR1 is LNHDA and CDR2 is SQIVND (reference sequence). The germline V and J ends were trimmed by 2 bases and 8 bases, with 10 bases remaining between them. The CDR3 is 14 amino acids.

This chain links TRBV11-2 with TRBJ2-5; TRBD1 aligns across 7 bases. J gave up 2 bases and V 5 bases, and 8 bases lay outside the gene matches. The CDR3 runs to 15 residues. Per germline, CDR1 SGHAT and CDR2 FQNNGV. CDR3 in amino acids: CASSLKTGRQETQYF. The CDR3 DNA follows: TGTGCCAGCAGCCTCAAGACAGGGAGACAAGAGACCCAGTACTTC.

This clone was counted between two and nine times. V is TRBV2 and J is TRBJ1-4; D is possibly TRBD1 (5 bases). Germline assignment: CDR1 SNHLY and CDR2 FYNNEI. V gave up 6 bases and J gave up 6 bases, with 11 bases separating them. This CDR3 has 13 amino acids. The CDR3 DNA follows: TGTGCCAGCAGAGGGAAAGGGGATGAAAAACTGTTTTTT. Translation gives CASRGKGDEKLFF.

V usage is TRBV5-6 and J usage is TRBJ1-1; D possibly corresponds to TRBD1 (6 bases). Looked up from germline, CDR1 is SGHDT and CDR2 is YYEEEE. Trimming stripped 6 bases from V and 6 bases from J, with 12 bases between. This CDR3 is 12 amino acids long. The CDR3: CASTQGEAEAFF. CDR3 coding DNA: TGTGCCAGCACACAGGGAGAGGCTGAAGCTTTCTTT.

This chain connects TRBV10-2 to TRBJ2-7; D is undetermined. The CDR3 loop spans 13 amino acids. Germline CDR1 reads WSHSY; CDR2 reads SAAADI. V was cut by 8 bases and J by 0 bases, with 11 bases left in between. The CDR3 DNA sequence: TGCGCCAGCGGTGGCAGCGACTCCTACGAGCAGTACTTC. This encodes CASGGSDSYEQYF.